One and the same sample provided the 21 T cell receptor beta chains below, sequenced in a study of cytomegalovirus exposure and HLA in healthy donors. PCR amplification relied on 60 Vbeta primers (plus 13 Jbeta primers). Sequencing used immunoSEQ multiplex PCR; TCRdb keeps in-frame clones, though not all of them. The data hold 100,000 to 130,000 clones, with around 77% observed a single time. Input material: PBMCs. Source of these receptors: a male donor in good health and CMV-seronegative.

This CDR3 reads CASSQGANSPLHF. DNA for the CDR3: TGTGCCAGCAGCCAGGGGGCGAATTCACCCCTCCACTTT. The genes are TRBV7-9 and TRBJ1-6; 8 bases align to TRBD1. The V gene's germline CDR1 is SEHNR and CDR2 FQNEAQ (reference sequence). V was clipped by 5 bases and J by 7 bases; unmatched bases: 1. The CDR3 is 13 residues long.

This clone was observed once. The V call is TRBV9, the J call TRBJ2-4; 12 bases are shared with TRBD2. V lost 3 bases and J lost 5; bases outside the gene matches: 6. Per the germline V gene, CDR1 is SGDLS and CDR2 is YYNGEE. The length of the CDR3 is 16 residues. In DNA form, the CDR3 reads TGTGCCAGCAGCGAAAGACTAGCGGGAGCGGAAAACATTCAGTACTTC. Translation gives CASSERLAGAENIQYF.

This clone showed up just a few times. The chain couples TRBV4-1 to TRBJ1-2; the match to TRBD1 covers 8 bases. Germline CDR1 MGHRA, CDR2 YSYEKL. The CDR3 runs to 14 residues. V lost 1 base and J lost 7; bases outside the gene matches: 5. The CDR3 loop is CASSQGAGGSGYTF. As DNA, the CDR3 is TGCGCCAGCAGCCAAGGGGCAGGGGGCAGTGGCTACACCTTC.

This clone occurred once. The chain carries TRBV7-3 and TRBJ1-1, with D possibly matching TRBD1 (6 bases). The CDR3 length is 16 residues. CDR1 SGHTA and CDR2 FQGTGA come from the germline V gene. The germline V and J ends were trimmed by 4 bases and 10 bases, with 25 bases remaining between them. The CDR3 is CASSSNARQVGGGAFF. For the CDR3, the DNA is TGTGCCAGCAGCTCTAACGCCAGACAGGTCGGAGGTGGAGCTTTCTTT. Variable domain in full (rest from reference TRBV7-3 and TRBJ1-1): GAGVSQTPSNKVTEKGKYVELRCDPISGHTALYWYRQSLGQGPEFLIYFQGTGAADDSGLPNDRFFAVRPEGSVSTLKIQRTERGDSAVYLCASSSNARQVGGGAFFGQGTRLTVV.

For this clone: An end of the junction differs from the germline gene, which may be a read error. CDR3 bases: TGTGCCAGCAGTTTATTCGGGACATTTTTTTTC. It encodes CASSLFGTFFF. The gene calls are TRBV27 and TRBJ1-2, with a possible D match to TRBD1 (6 bases). Germline V gene sequence: CDR1 MNHEY, CDR2 SMNVEV (reference sequence). The CDR3 extends over 11 amino acids.

This rearrangement joins TRBV21-1 to TRBJ1-1. TRBV21-1 counts as a pseudogene. CDR3 length: 15 residues. As DNA, the CDR3 is TGTGCCAGACTCTCAGAGAGGCTGATAAACACTGAAGCTTTCTTT. As protein: CARLSERLINTEAFF.

This chain connects TRBV5-1 to TRBJ2-5, with 11 positions matching TRBD2. J lost 5 bases, V lost 0 bases, and 3 bases had no gene match. Germline loops: CDR1 SGHRS, CDR2 YFSETQ. The CDR3 consists of 15 residues. DNA of the CDR3: TGCGCCAGCAGCTTGGTGCTAGCGGGAGGTGAGACCCAGTACTTC. It encodes CASSLVLAGGETQYF.

The chain couples TRBV20-1 to TRBJ2-5; no clear D gene. Germline loops: CDR1 DFQATT, CDR2 SNEGSKA (reference sequence). V was pared by 3 bases and J by 2 bases, with 4 bases between. The CDR3 totals 11 residues. CDR3 sequence: CSASQQETQYF. CDR3 DNA: TGCAGTGCTAGCCAACAAGAGACCCAGTACTTC.

CDR3 in DNA: TGTGCCAGCAGTGCAGGGGGCGGTACCGGGGAGCTGTTTTTT. Translated: CASSAGGGTGELFF. J is TRBJ2-2 and V is TRBV6-1; 8 bases are a match to TRBD1. CDR3 length equals 14 residues. V was pared by 4 bases and J by 5 bases, with 3 bases of the junction left unmatched. CDR1 and CDR2 (germline): MNHNS, SASEGT.

This chain connects TRBV28 to TRBJ1-2; D might be TRBD1 (5 bases). The length of the CDR3 is 14 residues. Trimming pared 4 bases from V and 4 bases from J, leaving 13 bases between. Germline CDR1 and CDR2: MDHEN and SYDVKM. This chain's CDR3 is CASSSPTDLYGYTF. The CDR3 DNA follows: TGTGCCAGCAGTTCCCCGACAGACCTCTATGGCTACACCTTC.

This sequence joins TRBV2 and TRBJ2-1, with TRBD2 matching over 8 bases. Germline trimming cut 2 bases from V and 7 bases from J; bases unmatched to any gene: 4. The CDR3 runs to 14 residues. Germline V gene sequence: CDR1 SNHLY, CDR2 FYNNEI. In DNA form, the CDR3 reads TGTGCCAGCAGTGAAATTAGCGGGAATAATGAGCAGTTCTTC. This codes for CASSEISGNNEQFF.

The chain joins TRBV5-8 to TRBJ2-5; 8 bases map to TRBD1. The V and J ends lost 6 bases and 4 bases, in that order; junction bases with no gene match: 20. The germline V gene encodes CDR1 SGHTS and CDR2 YDEGEE. CDR3 length: 18 amino acids. Written as DNA, the CDR3 is TGTGCCAGCACAAATGTCGGACAGGGTCATCGAGGGGGAGAGACCCAGTACTTC. Its protein is CASTNVGQGHRGGETQYF.

This clone was counted only a few times. V gene TRBV5-1 combines with J gene TRBJ2-1; 7 nucleotides line up with TRBD1. Per germline, CDR1 SGHRS and CDR2 YFSETQ. The CDR3 is 15 residues long. The V segment lost 4 bases and the J segment 0 bases; nucleotides outside the gene matches: 4. Written as DNA, the CDR3 is TGCGCCAGCAGCAACCGGGACAGCTCCTACAATGAGCAGTTCTTC. It codes for CASSNRDSSYNEQFF. The entire variable domain, with the rest obtained from reference TRBV5-1 and TRBJ2-1, is as follows: KAGVTQTPRYLIKTRGQQVTLSCSPISGHRSVSWYQQTPGQGLQFLFEYFSETQRNKGNFPGRFSGRQFSNSRSEMNVSTLELGDSALYLCASSNRDSSYNEQFFGPGTRLTVL.

The J gene is TRBJ2-5, the V gene TRBV6-1; D not certain. The closer fit of TRBJ2-7 to the DNA end suggests the J call may be wrong. Germline assignment: CDR1 MNHNS and CDR2 SASEGT. This CDR3 contains 14 residues. Written as DNA, the CDR3 is TGTGCCAGCAGTGAAGATTACAGACCATACGAGCAGTACTTC. It specifies CASSEDYRPYEQYF.

The V and J genes are TRBV13 and TRBJ2-7; 8 bases are a match to TRBD1. V shed 6 bases, J shed 3 bases, and the junction held 7 bases outside the gene matches. Germline V gene sequence: CDR1 PRHDT, CDR2 FYEKMQ (reference sequence). This CDR3 region has 14 residues. In DNA, the CDR3 is TGTGCCAGCAGACGACAGGGGCGGAACTACGAGCAGTACTTC. Translation: CASRRQGRNYEQYF.

This clone has only a few counts. The chain carries TRBV5-1 and TRBJ2-2; a possible D gene is TRBD2 (6 bases). V was pared by 4 bases and J by 1 base, with 14 bases between. CDR3 length equals 16 residues. Germline V lookup: CDR1 SGHRS, CDR2 YFSETQ. The CDR3 region has the DNA TGCGCCAGCAGCCCCCCGGGGCGGGAGAACACCGGGGAGCTGTTTTTT. Encoded protein: CASSPPGRENTGELFF.

This chain links TRBV7-3 with TRBJ2-5, with 8 bases that match TRBD2. Trimming cost V 5 bases and J 3 bases; bases outside gene matches: 14. The CDR3 totals 17 residues. The germline gives CDR1 SGHTA, CDR2 FQGTGA. The CDR3 nucleotides are TGTGCCAGCAGCGCTTACCCCCTAGCGGGCGGGGAAGAGACCCAGTACTTC. It codes for CASSAYPLAGGEETQYF.

The chain carries TRBV30 and TRBJ2-7; 10 nucleotides align to TRBD2. Germline V gene data show CDR1 as GTSNPN and CDR2 as SVGIG (reference sequence). The CDR3 is 15 residues long. With 6 bases clipped from V and 3 bases from J, the junction kept 11 bases outside the gene matches. Here the CDR3 reads CACSSAGGRIYEQYF. CDR3 DNA: TGTGCCTGTAGCTCAGCGGGAGGGAGGATCTACGAGCAGTACTTC.

This clone was seen a handful of times. The chain recombines TRBV5-1 with TRBJ2-2; D unclear. CDR3 length: 13 amino acids. Trimming cost V 6 bases and J 3 bases, with 9 bases left between them. Germline-derived CDR1 and CDR2 are SGHRS and YFSETQ. The CDR3 nucleotides are TGCGCCAGCATTGCAGGTCACACCGGGGAGCTGTTTTTT. It codes for CASIAGHTGELFF.

The chain couples TRBV30 to TRBJ2-2, with D possibly matching TRBD2 (6 bases). The CDR3 is made up of 15 amino acids. The germline V gene has CDR1 GTSNPN and CDR2 SVGIG (reference sequence). The V and J ends lost 4 bases and 5 bases respectively, with 17 bases between them. This CDR3 is CAWTHGSLRTGELFF. The CDR3 coding sequence is TGTGCCTGGACACACGGGAGCTTGCGTACCGGGGAGCTGTTTTTT.

J is TRBJ2-7 and V is TRBV29-1, with 8 bases lining up with TRBD1. Trimming took 7 bases from V and 2 from J; bases not matched to a gene: 13. Germline CDR1 reads SQVTM; CDR2 reads ANQGSEA. The CDR3 loop spans 15 amino acids. CDR3 coding DNA: TGCAGCGCTAACAGGGGGGACAGGCCCCCCTACGAGCAGTACTTC. Translating gives CSANRGDRPPYEQYF.